This TCR beta chain is drawn from a study of OX40 agonist ivuxolimab in advanced cancers. Study background: Ivuxolimab is an agonistic anti-OX40 (CD134) antibody, and patients were treated with it. Age averaged around 60 years (range 23 to 79), and roughly 80% were male.

Study-wide results and limits: The average count of expanded clones was higher among CD8+ T cells than among CD4+. Researchers did not establish what antigens the expanded peripheral T cells target.

On this clone: Antigen unknown.

Produced via immunoSEQ multiplex PCR; TCRdb's table is partial and in-frame only. Of 130,000 or so clones in the sample, 85% to 95% were seen once. Germline V lookup: CDR1 SGHTA, CDR2 FQGNSA. This CDR3 has 15 amino acids. J was trimmed by 12 bases and V by 1 base; bases with no gene match: 11. The material sequenced was CD4+ or CD8+ T cells sorted from blood, taken in a trial of the OX40 agonist ivuxolimab. The chain recombines TRBV7-2 with TRBJ2-2; 7 positions match TRBD2. The clonotype was recovered from an adult with an advanced solid tumor such as melanoma, head and neck, liver or kidney cancer. The CDR3 region has the DNA TGTGCCAGCAGCTTAGTGGGGGGGGTAGATAGGAAGCTGTTTTTT. The encoded protein is CASSLVGGVDRKLFF.